The rows below give T cell receptor beta chains drawn from one sample of a study of T cell changes during pregnancy in multiple sclerosis. Here immunoSEQ multiplex PCR was the method, and the copy in TCRdb shows in-frame clones only, minus some. The table includes over 80,000 clones, approximately 90% detected once. Sample: peripheral blood, taken in the second trimester of pregnancy. The receptors here all came from a female donor in good health, enrolled as a control in a pregnancy study. The CDR3 runs from the conserved cysteine through the conserved F or W. A D gene is named only where the DNA matches it firmly. For some rows the clone size is stated as once, few or many, or as a class when expanded; others skip it.

-,TRBV11-2,-,TRBJ2-7,CASSPGLLSSYEQYF,TGTGCCAGCAGCCCCGGACTACTGAGCTCCTACGAGCAGTACTTC
TRBD1,TRBV6-6,-,TRBJ1-2,CASSPDRDFNYGYTF,TGTGCCAGCAGTCCCGACAGGGACTTTAACTATGGCTACACCTTC
-,TRBV20-1,-,TRBJ2-5,CSVGRQETQYF,TGCAGTGTTGGGCGCCAAGAGACCCAGTACTTC
TRBD2,TRBV6-1,-,TRBJ2-5,CASSVFGGDRETQYF,TGTGCCAGCAGTGTTTTCGGGGGGGATCGAGAGACCCAGTACTTC
TRBD1,TRBV5-4,-,TRBJ1-3,CASSRTGWLDTIYF,TGTGCCAGCAGCCGGACAGGGTGGTTGGACACCATATATTTT
TRBD1,TRBV5-1,once,TRBJ2-7,CASSLGTGAEQYF,TGCGCCAGCAGCTTGGGCACAGGGGCCGAGCAGTACTTC
-,TRBV7-9,-,TRBJ1-1,CASSQGRTGIYTEAFF,TGTGCCAGCAGCCAGGGGCGGACGGGGATTTACACTGAAGCTTTCTTT
TRBD2,TRBV27,once,TRBJ2-7,CASSLSGGGHEQYF,TGTGCCAGCAGTTTATCCGGGGGGGGCCACGAGCAGTACTTC
TRBD1,TRBV27,-,TRBJ2-1,CASSLSSTGGLIDEQFF,TGTGCCAGCAGTTTATCGAGTACAGGGGGTTTAATCGATGAGCAGTTCTTC
TRBD2,TRBV7-7,-,TRBJ2-1,CASSSGLAAYNEQFF,TGTGCCAGCAGCTCGGGACTAGCGGCCTACAATGAGCAGTTCTTC
TRBD1,TRBV6-5,-,TRBJ1-1,CAIRGPGGNTEAFF,TGTGCCATCAGGGGGCCGGGGGGGAACACTGAAGCTTTCTTT
TRBD1,TRBV5-6,-,TRBJ2-7,CASSFFGTVFYEQYF,TGTGCCAGCAGCTTTTTTGGGACAGTATTCTACGAGCAGTACTTC
TRBD2,TRBV4-3,-,TRBJ2-1,CASSQVAGAAANEQFF,TGCGCCAGCAGCCAAGTCGCGGGAGCCGCCGCCAATGAGCAGTTCTTC
TRBD1,TRBV5-1,-,TRBJ1-5,CASSATGGNQPQHF,TGCGCCAGCAGCGCGACAGGGGGCAATCAGCCCCAGCATTTT
-,TRBV27,-,TRBJ2-7,CASIHRQAHSYEQYF,TGTGCCAGCATCCATAGACAGGCGCACTCCTACGAGCAGTACTTC
-,TRBV5-4,-,TRBJ1-1,CASSFAQGNTEAFF,TGTGCCAGCAGCTTTGCACAGGGGAACACTGAAGCTTTCTTT
-,TRBV2,-,TRBJ2-3,CASTYGQSVDTQYF,TGTGCCAGCACTTACGGACAGTCGGTCGATACGCAGTATTTT
-,TRBV5-1,-,TRBJ2-1,CASSLYADNEQFF,TGCGCCAGCAGCTTGTACGCGGACAATGAGCAGTTCTTC
TRBD1,TRBV28,-,TRBJ2-2,CASRWDRAPGELFF,TGTGCCAGCAGATGGGACAGGGCTCCCGGGGAGCTGTTTTTT
-,TRBV5-6,-,TRBJ1-1,CASSLVEVGTEAFF,TGTGCCAGCAGCTTGGTAGAGGTAGGCACTGAAGCTTTCTTT
-,TRBV19,-,TRBJ2-5,CASSIDVISETQYF,TGTGCCAGTAGTATAGACGTAATTTCTGAGACCCAGTACTTC
-,TRBV18,-,TRBJ1-2,CASSPSGNYGYTF,TGTGCCAGCTCACCATCGGGGAACTATGGCTACACCTTC
-,TRBV11-2,-,TRBJ1-6,CASSFRDRTYNSPLHF,TGTGCCAGCAGCTTCCGCGACAGGACTTATAATTCACCCCTCCACTTT
TRBD1,TRBV7-8,-,TRBJ1-4,CASSSDRGGEKLFF,TGTGCCAGCAGCTCGGACAGGGGTGGGGAAAAACTGTTTTTT
-,TRBV6-5,-,TRBJ1-1,CASSPTRGSTEAFF,TGTGCCAGCAGTCCGACCCGAGGGAGCACTGAAGCTTTCTTT
-,TRBV2,-,TRBJ1-1,CASSEAPGVGTEAFF,TGTGCCAGCAGTGAAGCGCCCGGGGTGGGGACTGAAGCTTTCTTT
TRBD2,TRBV6-1,-,TRBJ2-1,CASKDGLAGIYEQFF,TGTGCCAGCAAAGATGGACTAGCGGGGATCTATGAGCAGTTCTTC
-,TRBV6-5,few,TRBJ1-1,CASSYREQGWAFF,TGTGCCAGCAGTTACCGGGAACAGGGTTGGGCTTTCTTT
TRBD2,TRBV29-1,-,TRBJ2-3,CSSNRGGDTQYF,TGCAGCTCCAACCGGGGGGGGGATACGCAGTATTTT
-,TRBV19,-,TRBJ2-1,CASSISGSSYNEQFF,TGTGCCAGTAGTATCTCCGGGAGCTCCTACAATGAGCAGTTCTTC
-,TRBV11-2,-,TRBJ1-1,CASSLTMRAFF,TGTGCCAGCAGCCTAACCATGAGAGCTTTCTTT
TRBD1,TRBV11-2,once,TRBJ1-2,CASSLSTGSYGYTF,TGTGCCAGCAGCTTATCGACAGGGTCCTATGGCTACACCTTC
TRBD1,TRBV18,-,TRBJ1-2,CASSPGTVGGYTF,TGTGCCAGCTCACCAGGGACAGTCGGTGGCTACACCTTC
TRBD1,TRBV28,-,TRBJ1-2,CASSPPWTGLHYGYTF,TGTGCCAGCAGTCCCCCCTGGACAGGGCTCCACTATGGCTACACCTTC
TRBD1,TRBV25-1,-,TRBJ2-7,CASSEAQLGQGTYEQYF,TGTGCCAGCAGTGAGGCCCAACTGGGACAGGGGACCTACGAGCAGTACTTC
-,TRBV6-1,-,TRBJ1-2,CASSEALTVGGGYTF,TGTGCCAGCAGTGAAGCGCTAACAGTTGGGGGGGGCTACACCTTC
TRBD1,TRBV28,once,TRBJ1-5,CASSRDRVLNQPQHF,TGTGCCAGCAGTCGGGACAGGGTCCTTAATCAGCCCCAGCATTTT
-,TRBV25-1,-,TRBJ1-2,CASSEFGRGYGYTF,TGTGCCAGCAGTGAGTTTGGGAGGGGGTATGGCTACACCTTC
TRBD2,TRBV12-5,-,TRBJ2-7,CASGLSGLVYEQYF,TGTGCTAGTGGTTTGTCGGGACTAGTCTACGAGCAGTACTTC
TRBD2,TRBV7-2,-,TRBJ2-6,CASSRASGGVPGANVLTF,TGTGCCAGCAGCCGAGCTAGCGGGGGGGTTCCTGGGGCCAACGTCCTGACTTTC
-,TRBV4-1,-,TRBJ2-7,CASSQARLGVEQYF,TGCGCCAGCAGCCAAGCCCGACTGGGAGTAGAGCAGTACTTC